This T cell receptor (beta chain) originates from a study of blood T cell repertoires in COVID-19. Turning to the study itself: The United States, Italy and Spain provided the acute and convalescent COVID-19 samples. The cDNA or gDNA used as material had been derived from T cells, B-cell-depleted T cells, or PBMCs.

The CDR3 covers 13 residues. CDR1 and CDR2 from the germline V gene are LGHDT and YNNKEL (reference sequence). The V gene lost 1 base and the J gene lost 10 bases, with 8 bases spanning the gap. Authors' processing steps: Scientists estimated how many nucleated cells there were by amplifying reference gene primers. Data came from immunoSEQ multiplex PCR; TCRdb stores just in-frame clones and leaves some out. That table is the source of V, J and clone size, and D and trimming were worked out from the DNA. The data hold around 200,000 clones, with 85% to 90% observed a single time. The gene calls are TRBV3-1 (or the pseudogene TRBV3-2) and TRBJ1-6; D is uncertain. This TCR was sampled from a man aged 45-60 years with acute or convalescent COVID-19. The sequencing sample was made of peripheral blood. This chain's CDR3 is CASSQAGRSPLHF. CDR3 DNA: TGTGCCAGCAGCCAAGCGGGGAGATCACCCCTCCACTTT.